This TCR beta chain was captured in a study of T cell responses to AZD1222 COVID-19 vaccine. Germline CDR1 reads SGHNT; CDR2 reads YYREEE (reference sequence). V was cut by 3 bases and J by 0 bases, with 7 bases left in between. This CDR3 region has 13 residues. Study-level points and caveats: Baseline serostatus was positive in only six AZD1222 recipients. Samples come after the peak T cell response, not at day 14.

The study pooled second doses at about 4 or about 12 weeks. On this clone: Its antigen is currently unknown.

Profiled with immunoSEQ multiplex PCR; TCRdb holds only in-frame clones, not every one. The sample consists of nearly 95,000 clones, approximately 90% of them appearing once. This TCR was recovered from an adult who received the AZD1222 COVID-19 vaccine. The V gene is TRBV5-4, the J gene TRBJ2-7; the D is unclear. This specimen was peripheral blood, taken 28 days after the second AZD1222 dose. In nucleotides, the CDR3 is TGTGCCAGCAGCTCGGCTAGCTCCTACGAGCAGTACTTC. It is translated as CASSSASSYEQYF. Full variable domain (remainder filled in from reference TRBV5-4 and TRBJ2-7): ETGVTQSPTHLIKTRGQQVTLRCSSQSGHNTVSWYQQALGQGPQFIFQYYREEENGRGNFPPRFSGLQFPNYSSELNVNALELDDSALYLCASSSASSYEQYFGPGTRLTVT.